The 24 T cell receptor beta chains below come from one sample, sequenced in a study of CD8+ T cells in alopecia areata. RNA was isolated and reverse transcribed to cDNA, the sequencing template. Sequencing was performed with immunoSEQ multiplex PCR; in TCRdb, only in-frame clones are kept and a portion is missing. This sample yields about 150,000 clones, of which around half are seen a single time; around 19% belongs to the top ten. The specimen comprised CD8+ T cells sorted from blood, sampled at week 0. The receptors were gathered from a human donor with alopecia areata.

This clone was seen a few times. The sample contains more than one DNA sequence encoding this CDR3. The gene calls are TRBV29-1 and TRBJ1-2; D gene ambiguous. V dropped 3 bases and J dropped 3 bases, with 5 bases sitting between them. The CDR3 covers 11 residues. Germline values: CDR1 SQVTM, CDR2 ANQGSEA. The CDR3 DNA reads TGCAGCGTTGACACAGACTATGGCTACACCTTC. This translates into CSVDTDYGYTF.

This clone showed up just a few times. The chain carries TRBV12-5 and TRBJ2-5, with a weak D call TRBD1 (6 bases). This CDR3 is 11 amino acids long. The germline V gene encodes CDR1 LGHNT and CDR2 FRNRAP. Trimming left V 6 bases short and J 13 bases short, with 15 bases between. CDR3 amino acids: CASGTQGGRYF. The CDR3 DNA follows: TGTGCTAGTGGCACACAGGGTGGTCGGTACTTC.

This clone appeared once. CDR3 in amino acids: CASGRPGQETQYF. The CDR3 nucleotides are TGTGCTAGTGGCCGACCGGGACAAGAGACCCAGTACTTC. The chain couples TRBV12-5 to TRBJ2-5; possibly TRBD2 for D (5 bases). With 6 bases removed from V and 2 bases from J, the gap between germline ends came to 10 bases. There are 13 residues in the CDR3. CDR1 is LGHNT, CDR2 FRNRAP, per germline.

The chain uses TRBV7-2 and TRBJ2-3; D possibly uses TRBD1 or TRBD2 (5 bases each). Germline V gene sequence: CDR1 SGHTA, CDR2 FQGNSA. The V and J ends lost 7 bases and 1 base respectively, with 9 bases between them. The CDR3 consists of 13 residues. CDR3 amino acids: CASNVGGTDTQYF. CDR3 DNA sequence: TGTGCCAGCAACGTGGGGGGCACAGATACGCAGTATTTT.

J is TRBJ1-1 and V is TRBV4-3; weak D call: TRBD1 (5 bases). Germline V gene lookup returns CDR1 LGHNA and CDR2 YSLEER. Trimming stripped 3 bases from V and 6 bases from J, with 14 bases between. CDR3 size: 14 residues. CDR3 region: CASSHAAGSAEAFF. The CDR3 region has the DNA TGCGCCAGCAGCCATGCCGCAGGGAGCGCTGAAGCTTTCTTT.

The chain uses TRBV6-1 and TRBJ2-7; 8 bases fit TRBD1. Looked up from germline, CDR1 is MNHNS and CDR2 is SASEGT. This CDR3 comprises 14 residues. The ends lost 7 bases at V and 5 bases at J; junction bases unmatched: 10. CDR3 nucleotides: TGTGCCAGCACCTCTCAGGGGGCTCACGACGAGCAGTACTTC. Protein: CASTSQGAHDEQYF.

The chain uses TRBV7-9 and TRBJ2-7; D unclear. The CDR3 runs to 14 residues. With 5 bases removed from V and 2 bases from J, the gap between germline ends came to 13 bases. The germline V gene has CDR1 SEHNR and CDR2 FQNEAQ (reference sequence). The CDR3: CASSPKGRTYEQYF. The CDR3 nucleotides read TGTGCCAGCAGCCCCAAGGGTAGGACCTACGAGCAGTACTTC.

The chain recombines TRBV15 with TRBJ1-1; the D is unclear. V dropped 1 base and J dropped 2 bases, with 11 bases sitting between them. The CDR3 extends over 15 amino acids. Germline-derived CDR1 and CDR2 are LNHNV and YYDKDF (reference sequence). CDR3 in amino acids: CATSRAPEGNTEAFF. In nucleotides, the CDR3 is TGTGCCACCAGCAGAGCCCCCGAAGGTAACACTGAAGCTTTCTTT.

This clone has just a few counts. This chain links TRBV4-3 with TRBJ2-1, with D possibly being TRBD1 (6 bases). Germline lookup yields CDR1 LGHNA and CDR2 YSLEER. The CDR3 consists of 16 residues. V was trimmed by 0 bases and J by 13 bases, leaving 22 bases between them. As DNA, the CDR3 is TGCGCCAGCAGCCAAGAAACAACAGGGATCGCTGTTAGACAGTTCTTC. It translates to CASSQETTGIAVRQFF.

The V and J genes are TRBV30 and TRBJ2-1; maybe TRBD2 (6 bases). The CDR3 extends over 13 amino acids. Trimming stripped 2 bases from V and 8 bases from J, with 13 bases between. Germline V CDR1 and CDR2: GTSNPN, SVGIG (reference sequence). The CDR3 sequence: CAWSHLAQDEQFF. DNA for the CDR3: TGTGCCTGGAGTCATCTAGCGCAGGATGAGCAGTTCTTC.

The CDR3 DNA reads TGTGCCAGCAGACTAAGCCTTCAAGAGACCCAGTACTTC. Residues: CASRLSLQETQYF. This chain uses TRBV27 with TRBJ2-5, with D unresolved. Germline CDR1 reads MNHEY; CDR2 reads SMNVEV (reference sequence). This CDR3 has 13 amino acids. Trimming shortened V by 6 bases and J by 2 bases, and 10 bases separated the two germline ends.

The chain employs TRBV4-1 and TRBJ2-4, with a weak D call TRBD1 (5 bases). CDR1 and CDR2 (germline): MGHRA, YSYEKL. This CDR3 is 12 amino acids long. V was trimmed by 0 bases and J by 11 bases, leaving 8 bases between them. In nucleotides, the CDR3 is TGCGCCAGCAGCCAAGATCGACAGTTTCAGTACTTC. It yields the protein CASSQDRQFQYF.

This chain connects TRBV11-3 to TRBJ2-3; a weak D match, TRBD2 (6 bases). CDR3 size: 15 residues. V was shortened by 4 bases and J by 0 bases, with 11 bases between the two germline ends. Germline V gene lookup returns CDR1 SGHNT and CDR2 YENEEA. CDR3 DNA sequence: TGTGCCAGCAGCTCTCGGCGGGGAAGCACAGATACGCAGTATTTT. This encodes CASSSRRGSTDTQYF.

Only one count was recorded for this clone. V and J are TRBV6-4 and TRBJ2-7, with a tentative D call TRBD1 (5 bases). Germline CDR1 and CDR2: MRHNA and SNTAGT. Trimming pared 7 bases from V and 6 bases from J, leaving 13 bases between. The CDR3 covers 12 residues. CDR3 sequence: CASMQGIVEQYF. The CDR3 nucleotides read TGTGCCAGCATGCAGGGTATTGTCGAGCAGTACTTC.

The chain combines TRBV29-1 with TRBJ2-3; D not certain. This CDR3 contains 14 residues. CDR1 and CDR2 (germline): SQVTM, ANQGSEA. The V and J ends lost 4 bases and 0 bases respectively, with 11 bases between them. The CDR3 here is CSVVWRGSTDTQYF. CDR3 bases: TGCAGCGTTGTCTGGAGAGGCAGCACAGATACGCAGTATTTT.

The chain is built from TRBV29-1 and TRBJ2-7; 9 nucleotides agree with TRBD1. This CDR3 is built from 14 residues. Germline CDR1 and CDR2: SQVTM and ANQGSEA. The J segment lost 3 bases and the V segment lost 5 bases, leaving 8 bases of the junction unmatched. The CDR3 DNA reads TGCAGCGTTTCCACAGGGGGCCAGAACTACGAGCAGTACTTC. Translated, it gives CSVSTGGQNYEQYF.

This clone was seen a single time. The gene calls are TRBV27 and TRBJ2-7; tentative D call: TRBD2 (5 bases). Trimming took off 4 bases at V and 3 bases at J, with 19 bases between the two ends. Germline V lookup: CDR1 MNHEY, CDR2 SMNVEV (reference sequence). There are 16 residues in the CDR3. The CDR3 nucleotides read TGTGCCAGCAGTTCGTCAGAGGGTGAATTGCTCTACGAGCAGTACTTC. Amino acids: CASSSSEGELLYEQYF.

The chain links TRBV5-6 to TRBJ2-7; a possible D gene is TRBD2 (5 bases). The CDR3 has 11 amino acids. V was cut by 3 bases and J by 4 bases, with 5 bases left in between. Per the germline V gene, CDR1 is SGHDT and CDR2 is YYEEEE. The CDR3 loop reads CASSWRYEQYF. CDR3 in DNA: TGTGCCAGCAGCTGGAGGTACGAGCAGTACTTC.

V usage is TRBV30 and J usage is TRBJ1-1; D call uncertain. Germline V gene data show CDR1 as GTSNPN and CDR2 as SVGIG (reference sequence). Trimming left V 2 bases short and J 4 bases short, with 11 bases between. This CDR3 is 13 amino acids long. Here the CDR3 reads CAWSRPLRTEAFF. The DNA of the CDR3 is TGTGCCTGGAGTCGCCCCTTGCGCACTGAAGCTTTCTTT.

The chain recombines TRBV2 with TRBJ1-1, with 9 positions matching TRBD1. Trimming cost V 7 bases and J 8 bases; bases outside gene matches: 5. CDR3 length: 12 amino acids. Germline CDR1 is SNHLY and CDR2 is FYNNEI. CDR3 in DNA: TGTGCCAGCATCGACAGGGGGGACGAAGCTTTCTTT. It codes for CASIDRGDEAFF.

This clone was observed a few times. The V and J genes are TRBV10-3 and TRBJ2-1; D may correspond to TRBD1 or TRBD2 (6 bases each). CDR1 and CDR2 (germline): ENHRY, SYGVKD. Trimming took 10 bases from V and 8 from J, leaving 18 bases between them. The CDR3 is 13 residues long. CDR3 residues: CATQGRPGDEQFF. DNA of the CDR3: TGTGCCACACAGGGTAGGCCGGGGGATGAGCAGTTCTTC.

V gene TRBV27 combines with J gene TRBJ2-7; 9 bases map to TRBD2. The germline V gene encodes CDR1 MNHEY and CDR2 SMNVEV (reference sequence). The CDR3 has 16 residues. V dropped 5 bases and J dropped 5; count of bases not matched to a gene: 13. The chain's CDR3 is CASSPLPAERGDEQYF. CDR3 coding DNA: TGTGCCAGCAGTCCCCTTCCCGCGGAGCGGGGGGACGAGCAGTACTTC.

This chain connects TRBV13 to TRBJ2-3, with TRBD1 matching 7 bases. Germline CDR1 and CDR2: PRHDT and FYEKMQ (reference sequence). The CDR3 runs 17 residues. V lost 5 bases and J lost 1; bases outside the gene matches: 12. Written as DNA, the CDR3 is TGTGCCAGCAGCACCTCACAGGGGAGTGGAGGCACAGATACGCAGTATTTT. It translates to CASSTSQGSGGTDTQYF.

This chain connects TRBV19 to TRBJ2-1; possibly TRBD1 for D (5 bases). Trimming pared 1 base from V and 3 bases from J, leaving 7 bases between. This CDR3 comprises 14 residues. Germline V lookup: CDR1 LNHDA, CDR2 SQIVND (reference sequence). Here the CDR3 reads CASSIVGDYNEQFF. CDR3 nucleotide sequence: TGTGCCAGTAGTATAGTAGGGGACTACAATGAGCAGTTCTTC.